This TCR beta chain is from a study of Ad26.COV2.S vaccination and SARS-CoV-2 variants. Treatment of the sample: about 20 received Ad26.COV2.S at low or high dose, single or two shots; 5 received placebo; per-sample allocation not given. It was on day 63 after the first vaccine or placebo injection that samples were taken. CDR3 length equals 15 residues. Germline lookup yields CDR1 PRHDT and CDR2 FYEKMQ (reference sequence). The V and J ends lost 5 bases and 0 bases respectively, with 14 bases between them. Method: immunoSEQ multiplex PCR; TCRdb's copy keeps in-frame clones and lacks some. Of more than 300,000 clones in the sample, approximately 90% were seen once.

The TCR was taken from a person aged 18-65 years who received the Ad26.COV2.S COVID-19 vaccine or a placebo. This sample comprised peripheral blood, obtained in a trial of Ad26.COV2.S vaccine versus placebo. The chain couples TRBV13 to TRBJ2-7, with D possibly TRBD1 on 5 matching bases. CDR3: CASSKRGTLSYEQYF. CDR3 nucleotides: TGTGCCAGCAGCAAAAGGGGTACCCTCTCCTACGAGCAGTACTTC.